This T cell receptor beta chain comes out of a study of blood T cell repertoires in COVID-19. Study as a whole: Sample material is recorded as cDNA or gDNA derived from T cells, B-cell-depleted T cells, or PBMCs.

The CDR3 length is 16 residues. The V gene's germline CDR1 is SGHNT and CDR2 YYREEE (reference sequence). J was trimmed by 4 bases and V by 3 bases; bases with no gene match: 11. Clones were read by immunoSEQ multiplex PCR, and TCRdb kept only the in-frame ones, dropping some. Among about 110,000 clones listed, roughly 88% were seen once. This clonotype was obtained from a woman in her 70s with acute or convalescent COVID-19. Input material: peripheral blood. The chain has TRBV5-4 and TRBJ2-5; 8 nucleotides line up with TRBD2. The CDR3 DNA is TGTGCCAGCAGCTCCCCGAGCGGGAGTATGGGAGAGACCCAGTACTTC. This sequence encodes CASSSPSGSMGETQYF. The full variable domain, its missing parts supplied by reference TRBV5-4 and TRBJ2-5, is ETGVTQSPTHLIKTRGQQVTLRCSSQSGHNTVSWYQQALGQGPQFIFQYYREEENGRGNFPPRFSGLQFPNYSSELNVNALELDDSALYLCASSSPSGSMGETQYFGPGTRLLVL.